The rows below give T cell receptor beta chains drawn from one sample of a study of T cell responses to AZD1222 COVID-19 vaccine. Data came from immunoSEQ multiplex PCR; TCRdb stores just in-frame clones and leaves some out. The sample holds about 76,000 clones, 85% to 90% seen once. Specimen: peripheral blood, collected on day 0 of MenACWY control vaccination. The origin of the receptors is an adult in good health. Each CDR3 is given with its conserved first and last residue. The order of the fields is V gene, D gene, clone size, J gene, CDR3 length, CDR3 protein, CDR3 DNA. A D gene is named only where the DNA matches it firmly. Expanded clones are given a class, and other clones once, few, many or no size at all.

TRBV29-1	TRBD2	NA	TRBJ2-1	14	CSVEGLKSYNEQFF	TGCAGCGTTGAGGGACTAAAGTCCTACAATGAGCAGTTCTTC
TRBV28	NA	few	TRBJ2-7	13	CASRDLSPYEQYF	TGTGCCAGCAGAGATCTAAGCCCCTACGAGCAGTACTTC
TRBV15	NA	NA	TRBJ1-5	17	CATSKPQTDYSNQPQHF	TGTGCCACCAGCAAGCCCCAGACAGATTATAGCAATCAGCCCCAGCATTTT
TRBV27	TRBD1	NA	TRBJ2-7	15	CASSLGTGSLYEQYF	TGTGCCAGCAGTTTGGGGACAGGGTCCCTCTACGAGCAGTACTTC
TRBV18	NA	NA	TRBJ2-4	14	CASSPRPMDTIQYF	TGTGCCAGCTCACCACGCCCGATGGATACCATTCAGTACTTC
TRBV9	NA	NA	TRBJ1-2	12	CASSVPWTVRTF	TGTGCCAGCAGCGTCCCCTGGACAGTACGAACCTTC
TRBV15	NA	NA	TRBJ2-1	15	CATSRDPLGYNEQFF	TGTGCCACCAGCAGAGATCCGCTGGGGTACAATGAGCAGTTCTTC
TRBV5-8	NA	NA	TRBJ1-4	13	CASSYGGREKLFF	TGTGCCAGCAGCTACGGGGGCCGGGAAAAACTGTTTTTT
TRBV7-9	TRBD1	NA	TRBJ2-7	15	CASSSTRDRGLGQYF	TGTGCCAGCAGCTCTACCAGGGACAGGGGTTTAGGGCAGTACTTC
TRBV9	NA	NA	TRBJ2-1	13	CASSIGRKNEQFF	TGTGCCAGCAGCATAGGACGGAAAAATGAGCAGTTCTTC
TRBV6-2/TRBV6-3	TRBD1	few	TRBJ1-5	13	CASSPTGAQPQHF	TGTGCCAGCAGTCCGACAGGGGCTCAGCCCCAGCATTTT
TRBV3-1/TRBV3-2	NA	NA	TRBJ1-1	13	CASSPTLNTEAFF	TGTGCCAGCAGCCCAACCCTAAACACTGAAGCTTTCTTT
TRBV27	TRBD2	NA	TRBJ2-1	17	CASVQKGREPAVNEQFF	TGTGCCAGCGTCCAGAAGGGGCGGGAGCCCGCCGTCAATGAGCAGTTCTTC
TRBV4-2	NA	NA	TRBJ1-1	13	CASSPPWGAEAFF	TGTGCCAGCAGCCCACCTTGGGGAGCGGAAGCTTTCTTT
TRBV11-2	TRBD2	NA	TRBJ2-2	16	CASSLWLAGGTGELFF	TGTGCCAGCAGCTTATGGTTAGCGGGAGGCACCGGGGAGCTGTTTTTT
TRBV19	NA	NA	TRBJ1-6	16	CASSIRPSSYNSPLHF	TGTGCCAGTAGTATACGGCCGAGCTCCTATAATTCACCCCTCCACTTT
TRBV28	NA	NA	TRBJ1-1	16	CASKPPRALPNTEAFF	TGTGCCAGCAAACCTCCCAGGGCGCTACCGAACACTGAAGCTTTCTTT
TRBV28	NA	NA	TRBJ2-1	14	CASSLELGFGEQFF	TGTGCCAGCAGTTTAGAACTAGGATTTGGTGAGCAGTTCTTC
TRBV19	NA	few	TRBJ1-1	13	CASSMASNTEAFF	TGTGCCAGTAGTATGGCTAGTAACACTGAAGCTTTCTTT
TRBV7-3	TRBD1	once	TRBJ1-1	19	CASSLTVPGQRIMNTEAFF	TGTGCCAGCAGCTTAACGGTTCCGGGACAGCGGATTATGAACACTGAAGCTTTCTTT